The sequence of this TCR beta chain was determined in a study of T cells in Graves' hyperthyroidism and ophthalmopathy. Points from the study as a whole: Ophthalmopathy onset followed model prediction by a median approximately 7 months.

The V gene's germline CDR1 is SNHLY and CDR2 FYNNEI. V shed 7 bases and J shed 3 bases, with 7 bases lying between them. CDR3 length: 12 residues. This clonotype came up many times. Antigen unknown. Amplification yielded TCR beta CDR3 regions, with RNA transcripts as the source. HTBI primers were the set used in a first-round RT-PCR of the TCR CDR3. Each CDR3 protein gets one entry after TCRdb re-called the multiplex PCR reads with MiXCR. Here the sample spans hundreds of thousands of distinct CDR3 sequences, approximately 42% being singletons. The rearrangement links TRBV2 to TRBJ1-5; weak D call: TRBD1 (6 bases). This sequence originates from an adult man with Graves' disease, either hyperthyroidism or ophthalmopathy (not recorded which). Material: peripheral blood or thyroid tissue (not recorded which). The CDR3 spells CASNRDNQPQHF. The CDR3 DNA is TGTGCCAGCAACAGGGACAATCAGCCCCAGCATTTT.